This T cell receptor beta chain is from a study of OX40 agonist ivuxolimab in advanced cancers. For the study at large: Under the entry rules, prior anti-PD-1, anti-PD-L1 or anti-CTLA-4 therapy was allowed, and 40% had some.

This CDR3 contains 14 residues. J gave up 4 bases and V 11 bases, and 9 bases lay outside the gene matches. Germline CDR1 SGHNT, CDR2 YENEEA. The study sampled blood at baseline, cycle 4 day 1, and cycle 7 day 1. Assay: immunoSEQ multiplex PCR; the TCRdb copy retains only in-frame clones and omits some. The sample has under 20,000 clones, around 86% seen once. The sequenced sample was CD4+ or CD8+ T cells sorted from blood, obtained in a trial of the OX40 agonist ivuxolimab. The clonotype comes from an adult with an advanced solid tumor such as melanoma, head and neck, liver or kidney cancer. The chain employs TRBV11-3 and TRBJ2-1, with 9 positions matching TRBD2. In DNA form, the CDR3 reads TGTGCCTCACGAGCGGGAGGTCTGTACAATGAGCAGTTCTTC. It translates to CASRAGGLYNEQFF. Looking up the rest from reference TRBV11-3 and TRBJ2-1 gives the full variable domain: EAGVVQSPRYKIIEKKQPVAFWCNPISGHNTLYWYLQNLGQGPELLIRYENEEAVDDSQLPKDRFSAERLKGVDSTLKIQPAELGDSAVYLCASRAGGLYNEQFFGPGTRLTVL.